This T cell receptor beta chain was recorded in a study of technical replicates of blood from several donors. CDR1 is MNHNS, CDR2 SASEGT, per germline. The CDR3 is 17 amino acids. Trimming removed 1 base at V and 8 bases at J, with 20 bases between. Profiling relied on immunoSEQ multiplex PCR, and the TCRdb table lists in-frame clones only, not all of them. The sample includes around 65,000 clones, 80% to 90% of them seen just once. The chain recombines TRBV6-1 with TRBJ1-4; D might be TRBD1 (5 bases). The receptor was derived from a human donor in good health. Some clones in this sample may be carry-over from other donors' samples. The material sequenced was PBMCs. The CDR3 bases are TGTGCCAGCAGTGAAGGAAAACAGACAGTGGTCTTCGAAAAACTGTTTTTT. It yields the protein CASSEGKQTVVFEKLFF.